A single sample gave rise to the 8 T cell receptor beta chains below, sequenced in a study of T cell repertoires in ileal Crohn's disease. The table came from immunoSEQ multiplex PCR; TCRdb's copy has only in-frame clones and leaves some out. The sample lists approximately 7,000 clones, 70% seen once, with 18% in the top ten. Sequenced material: ileal tissue. These receptors came from an adult with Crohn's disease.

V gene TRBV30 combines with J gene TRBJ1-5; D remains unclear. The CDR3 has 14 residues. Germline assignment: CDR1 GTSNPN and CDR2 SVGIG (reference sequence). V was pared by 0 bases and J by 4 bases, with 10 bases between. The CDR3 region is CAWSVKQKNQPQHF. Written as DNA, the CDR3 is TGTGCCTGGAGTGTAAAACAGAAAAATCAGCCCCAGCATTTT.

This clone turned up a few times. This rearrangement joins TRBV20-1 to TRBJ1-2; D gene ambiguous. This CDR3 contains 11 residues. V lost 6 bases and J 6 bases, leaving 11 bases between the germline ends. The V gene's germline CDR1 is DFQATT and CDR2 SNEGSKA (reference sequence). The CDR3 sequence is CSAGRVNGYTF. The CDR3, as DNA: TGCAGTGCCGGGAGGGTTAATGGCTACACCTTC.

This clone has just a few counts. This sequence joins TRBV2 and TRBJ2-7, with TRBD1 matching over 10 bases. In germline, CDR1 is SNHLY, CDR2 FYNNEI. V lost 2 bases to trimming and J lost 7 bases; unmatched junction nucleotides: 11. The CDR3 extends over 16 amino acids. CDR3 sequence: CASSESPRQGAREQYF. As DNA, the CDR3 is TGTGCCAGCAGTGAATCGCCCCGACAGGGGGCACGGGAGCAGTACTTC.

The J gene is TRBJ2-5, the V gene TRBV14; TRBD2 might be the D (6 bases). The CDR3 loop spans 15 amino acids. Trimming left V 0 bases short and J 0 bases short, with 8 bases between. Per germline, CDR1 SGHDN and CDR2 FVKESK. This chain's CDR3 is CASSQDGGYQETQYF. CDR3 sequence (DNA): TGTGCCAGCAGCCAAGACGGGGGTTACCAAGAGACCCAGTACTTC.

V is TRBV5-6 and J is TRBJ1-2; D is perhaps TRBD1 (5 bases). The V gene's germline CDR1 is SGHDT and CDR2 YYEEEE. CDR3 length: 13 amino acids. Trimming took off 4 bases at V and 2 bases at J, with 9 bases between the two ends. In nucleotides, the CDR3 is TGTGCCAGCAGCATGGACACCAACTATGGCTACACCTTC. Amino acid sequence: CASSMDTNYGYTF.

The chain is built from TRBV30 and TRBJ2-7; 8 bases are shared with TRBD1. CDR1 and CDR2 from the germline V gene are GTSNPN and SVGIG (reference sequence). Trimming took 2 bases from V and 0 from J; bases not matched to a gene: 6. The CDR3 contains 15 residues. CDR3: CAWSLPDRASYEQYF. Written as DNA, the CDR3 is TGTGCCTGGAGTCTCCCGGACAGGGCCTCCTACGAGCAGTACTTC.

This chain uses TRBV5-6 with TRBJ2-2, with 7 bases fitting TRBD1. CDR1 and CDR2 (germline): SGHDT, YYEEEE. The CDR3 is 13 amino acids. Trimming cost V 5 bases and J 5 bases; bases outside gene matches: 3. In DNA, the CDR3 is TGTGCCAGCAGGGCAGGGGGAACCGGGGAGCTGTTTTTT. Residues: CASRAGGTGELFF.

The chain employs TRBV11-2 and TRBJ2-1, with TRBD2 matching 8 bases. This CDR3 has 15 amino acids. V lost 5 bases and J lost 6; bases outside the gene matches: 9. Germline lookup yields CDR1 SGHAT and CDR2 FQNNGV. Here the CDR3 DNA reads TGTGCCAGCAGCAAAAACACGGGGACTAGCAATGAGCAGTTCTTC. It is translated as CASSKNTGTSNEQFF.